A selection of T cell receptor beta chains follows, all from one sample in a study of T cells in Graves' hyperthyroidism and ophthalmopathy. TCRdb re-called the multiplex PCR reads with MiXCR, one entry per CDR3 protein. The table has approximately 690,000 distinct CDR3 sequences, less than 25% seen once. Sequencing was done on a sample of blood. The receptors here all came from a man under 40 with Graves' ophthalmopathy. Each CDR3 is given with its conserved first and last residue. The D gene is left open where the match is weak. Clone size is stated in some rows and not others, as once, few, many or a class when expanded.

J: TRBJ1-6
length: 15
V: TRBV12-3/TRBV12-4
size: many
D: .
DNA: TGTGCCAGCAGTTTAGCAGGGGCGCCCCGTTCACCCCTCCACTTT
CDR3: CASSLAGAPRSPLHF

J: TRBJ1-3
length: 16
V: TRBV20-1
size: .
D: TRBD1
DNA: TGCAGTGCTAGAGACTCACCGGGACAGCTCCCAAACACCATATATTTT
CDR3: CSARDSPGQLPNTIYF

J: TRBJ2-1
length: 15
V: TRBV20-1
size: few
D: .
DNA: TGCAGTGCTAGTAACAATCGGATCGGACTCAATGAGCAGTTCTTC
CDR3: CSASNNRIGLNEQFF

J: TRBJ2-7
length: 11
V: TRBV20-1
size: few
D: .
DNA: TGCAGTGCTAGCCCAGGTGACGAGCAGTACTTC
CDR3: CSASPGDEQYF

J: TRBJ1-1
length: 13
V: TRBV9
size: .
D: .
DNA: TGTGCCAGCAGTGATACCGCGAACACTGAAGCTTTCTTT
CDR3: CASSDTANTEAFF

J: TRBJ1-2
length: 13
V: TRBV2
size: many
D: .
DNA: TGTGCCAGCAGTGGGACCTATATGTCGGGCTACACCTTC
CDR3: CASSGTYMSGYTF

J: TRBJ2-1
length: 13
V: TRBV5-1
size: many
D: TRBD1
DNA: TGCGCCAGCAGCTGGGGGACAGACAATGAGCAGTTCTTC
CDR3: CASSWGTDNEQFF

J: TRBJ2-1
length: 16
V: TRBV6-2/TRBV6-3
size: .
D: TRBD2
DNA: TGTGCCAGCAGTTCCGGGAGGCTAGCGGGCTACAATGGGCAGTTCTTC
CDR3: CASSSGRLAGYNGQFF

J: TRBJ2-7
length: 15
V: TRBV2
size: .
D: .
DNA: TGTGCCAGCAGTGAACGGGCGGGACCCTCCTACGAGCAGTACTTC
CDR3: CASSERAGPSYEQYF

J: TRBJ2-2
length: 18
V: TRBV2
size: many
D: TRBD2
DNA: TGTGCCAGCTCACCGGTGGGGGGACTAGCCGGAGATGTCGGGGAGCTGTTTTTT
CDR3: CASSPVGGLAGDVGELFF

J: TRBJ1-4
length: 14
V: TRBV6-1
size: few
D: .
DNA: TGTGCCAGCAGTTCCTCAGGGCATAATGAAAAACTGTTTTTT
CDR3: CASSSSGHNEKLFF

J: TRBJ1-3
length: 14
V: TRBV18
size: .
D: .
DNA: TGTGCCAGCTCGAACACCGGGACCGCCGGGACCATATATTTT
CDR3: CASSNTGTAGTIYF

J: TRBJ2-7
length: 15
V: TRBV6-9
size: .
D: TRBD2
DNA: TGTGCCAGCAGTTACCTCAGCGGGGGAGCCTACGAGCAGTACTTC
CDR3: CASSYLSGGAYEQYF

J: TRBJ2-5
length: 12
V: TRBV29-1
size: few
D: TRBD1
DNA: TGCAGCGGAGACAGGGAGCAAGAGACCCAGTACTTC
CDR3: CSGDREQETQYF

J: TRBJ2-7
length: 14
V: TRBV10-3
size: few
D: TRBD1
DNA: TGTGCCATCAGCCCCGGGACAGCCTCCTACGAGCAGTACTTC
CDR3: CAISPGTASYEQYF

J: TRBJ2-5
length: 17
V: TRBV7-9
size: .
D: TRBD2
DNA: TGTGCCAGCAGCCCGGGACTAGCGGTAAATCTCGGGGAGACCCAGTACTTC
CDR3: CASSPGLAVNLGETQYF

J: TRBJ2-7
length: 15
V: TRBV4-1
size: many
D: .
DNA: TGCGCCAGCAGCCAAGATATGGGGTTCGCCTACGAGCAGTACTTC
CDR3: CASSQDMGFAYEQYF

J: TRBJ1-5
length: 13
V: TRBV20-1
size: .
D: .
DNA: TGCAGTGCTAGACCTGACCCTAATCAGCCCCAGCATTTT
CDR3: CSARPDPNQPQHF

J: TRBJ1-5
length: 14
V: TRBV12-3/TRBV12-4
size: few
D: .
DNA: TGTGCCAGCAGTTTTAAGGGGTTGATCCAGCCCCAGCATTTT
CDR3: CASSFKGLIQPQHF

J: TRBJ2-1
length: 16
V: TRBV3-1
size: .
D: .
DNA: TGTGCCAGCAGCCGAGGTTGGAGGGACAGATACAATGAGCAGTTCTTC
CDR3: CASSRGWRDRYNEQFF

J: TRBJ2-7
length: 12
V: TRBV7-9
size: many
D: .
DNA: TGTGCCAGCAGCCCCCAGTGGTACGAGCAGTACTTC
CDR3: CASSPQWYEQYF

J: TRBJ2-1
length: 13
V: TRBV7-8
size: .
D: TRBD1
DNA: TGTGCCAGCAGCCCAGGGACAGCCTTAGAGCAGTTCTTC
CDR3: CASSPGTALEQFF

J: TRBJ2-7
length: 12
V: TRBV6-2/TRBV6-3
size: .
D: TRBD1
DNA: TGTGCCGGCAGTCTACAGGGGAACGAGCAGTACTTC
CDR3: CAGSLQGNEQYF

J: TRBJ2-7
length: 16
V: TRBV6-1
size: many
D: TRBD1
DNA: TGTGCCAGCAGTGAACACCCCTACAGGGGGTCGTACGAGCAGTACTTC
CDR3: CASSEHPYRGSYEQYF

J: TRBJ1-2
length: 17
V: TRBV6-6
size: many
D: .
DNA: TGTGCCAGCAGTTACCGCCCCTCGGGTCCGGCAGGCTATGGCTACACCTTC
CDR3: CASSYRPSGPAGYGYTF

J: TRBJ1-1
length: 13
V: TRBV19
size: .
D: .
DNA: TGTGCCAGTAGAACAGGGTATGGAACTGAAGCTTTCTTT
CDR3: CASRTGYGTEAFF

J: TRBJ2-7
length: 13
V: TRBV10-2
size: .
D: .
DNA: TGCGCCAGCACCGCTAGGGTGGCCTACGAGCAGTACTTC
CDR3: CASTARVAYEQYF

J: TRBJ2-7
length: 13
V: TRBV7-2
size: few
D: TRBD1
DNA: TGTGCCAGCAGCTCCGACAGGGGTGGTAAGCAGTACTTC
CDR3: CASSSDRGGKQYF

J: TRBJ2-5
length: 14
V: TRBV28
size: many
D: .
DNA: TGTGCCAGCAGCCTAGGGTCAGTTGGGGAGACCCAGTACTTC
CDR3: CASSLGSVGETQYF

J: TRBJ1-5
length: 14
V: TRBV7-2
size: many
D: TRBD1
DNA: TGTGCCAGCAGTGGGACAGGGAGCAATCAGCCCCAGCATTTT
CDR3: CASSGTGSNQPQHF

J: TRBJ2-2
length: 18
V: TRBV2
size: .
D: .
DNA: TGTGCCAGCAGTGAAGGTACGGGGGCCGATACGAACACCGGGGAGCTGTTTTTT
CDR3: CASSEGTGADTNTGELFF

J: TRBJ2-1
length: 14
V: TRBV5-1
size: medium-sized
D: TRBD2
DNA: TGCGCCAGCAGCTGGACTAGCGGTAACAATGAGCAGTTCTTC
CDR3: CASSWTSGNNEQFF

J: TRBJ2-7
length: 14
V: TRBV18
size: few
D: .
DNA: TGTGCCAGCTCACCACCGTCTGACTCCTACGAGCAGTACTTC
CDR3: CASSPPSDSYEQYF

J: TRBJ1-4
length: 16
V: TRBV7-9
size: .
D: .
DNA: TGTGCCAGCAGCTTTCGGACTGGAGCAACTAATGAAAAACTGTTTTTT
CDR3: CASSFRTGATNEKLFF

J: TRBJ1-1
length: 14
V: TRBV6-2/TRBV6-3
size: many
D: .
DNA: TGTGCCAGCAGACGGGACGGACTGAACACTGAAGCTTTCTTT
CDR3: CASRRDGLNTEAFF

J: TRBJ2-7
length: 17
V: TRBV13
size: .
D: .
DNA: TGTGCCAGCAGCTTAGGCCTGGCCACCAGGAGCTCCTACGAGCAGTACTTC
CDR3: CASSLGLATRSSYEQYF

J: TRBJ2-1
length: 12
V: TRBV19
size: once
D: .
DNA: TGTGCCAGTAGTATGAAATACAATGAGCAGTTCTTC
CDR3: CASSMKYNEQFF

J: TRBJ2-1
length: 15
V: TRBV6-1
size: .
D: TRBD1
DNA: TGTGCCAGCACCAATGGACAGGGTCAAGGAAGTGAGCAGTTCTTC
CDR3: CASTNGQGQGSEQFF

J: TRBJ1-5
length: 13
V: TRBV12-3/TRBV12-4
size: few
D: TRBD1
DNA: TGTGCCAGCAACCCAGGGGGAAATCAGCCCCAGCATTTT
CDR3: CASNPGGNQPQHF

J: TRBJ2-7
length: 15
V: TRBV4-1
size: .
D: TRBD2
DNA: TGCGCCAGCAGCCAACTTATAGCGGGCCCCTACGAGCAGTACTTC
CDR3: CASSQLIAGPYEQYF

J: TRBJ2-3
length: 16
V: TRBV7-6
size: .
D: TRBD2
DNA: TGTGCCAGCAGCTTAGCCTACCCTAGCGGGGGAAATACGCAGTATTTT
CDR3: CASSLAYPSGGNTQYF

J: TRBJ1-5
length: 15
V: TRBV27
size: few
D: .
DNA: TGTGCCAGCAGTTTTAGAGGGCTACGTAATCAGCCCCAGCATTTT
CDR3: CASSFRGLRNQPQHF

J: TRBJ1-4
length: 11
V: TRBV11-2
size: many
D: .
DNA: TGTGCCAGCAGTAATCTGGGGGAACTGTTTTTT
CDR3: CASSNLGELFF

J: TRBJ1-1
length: 15
V: TRBV10-1
size: .
D: TRBD1
DNA: TGCGCCAGCAGGGCCCAGCGGGACAGGAACACTGAAGCTTTCTTT
CDR3: CASRAQRDRNTEAFF

J: TRBJ2-7
length: 14
V: TRBV10-1
size: few
D: .
DNA: TGCGCCAGCAGTGAAGGGGGTCCCCTCTACGAGCAGTACTTC
CDR3: CASSEGGPLYEQYF

J: TRBJ1-2
length: 15
V: TRBV2
size: .
D: TRBD1
DNA: TGTGCCAGCAGCGAAGAAGGGACAGGAGACTATGGCTACACCTTC
CDR3: CASSEEGTGDYGYTF

J: TRBJ2-2
length: 16
V: TRBV5-1
size: .
D: .
DNA: TGCGCCAGCAGCTTTATCGGGGGACAAGACACCGGGGAGCTGTTTTTT
CDR3: CASSFIGGQDTGELFF

J: TRBJ2-4
length: 15
V: TRBV7-2
size: few
D: TRBD1
DNA: TGTGCCAGCAGCTTACAAGGACAGGGGTGGAACATTCAGTACTTC
CDR3: CASSLQGQGWNIQYF

J: TRBJ1-2
length: 14
V: TRBV4-2
size: .
D: .
DNA: TGTGCCAGCAGCCCCCCCTCCTTAAACTATGGCTACACCTTC
CDR3: CASSPPSLNYGYTF

J: TRBJ2-1
length: 16
V: TRBV27
size: many
D: TRBD2
DNA: TGTGCCAGCAGTACATCTAGCGGGAGGCCCTACAATGAGCAGTTCTTC
CDR3: CASSTSSGRPYNEQFF

J: TRBJ2-6
length: 16
V: TRBV3-1
size: few
D: .
DNA: TGTGCCAGCAGCCCATTACCAGGGGCTGGGGCCAACGTCCTGACTTTC
CDR3: CASSPLPGAGANVLTF

J: TRBJ2-3
length: 15
V: TRBV20-1
size: .
D: TRBD2
DNA: TGCAGTGCCCCCACTAGCGGCTGGCACCCAGATACGCAGTATTTT
CDR3: CSAPTSGWHPDTQYF

J: TRBJ1-6
length: 15
V: TRBV28
size: .
D: .
DNA: TGTGCCAGCAGTCCCTTAGCAGGCTATAATTCACCCCTCCACTTT
CDR3: CASSPLAGYNSPLHF